A single sample gave rise to the 19 T cell receptor beta chains below, sequenced in a study of shared clonotypes between healthy human individuals. The method was immunoSEQ multiplex PCR; TCRdb's version includes in-frame clones alone and lacks a portion of them. The sample yields more than 2 million clones, about 95% seen once. Terminally differentiated effector memory CD45RA+ cells were excluded by CCR7 positive selection of CD45RO-negative cells. The sample consisted of naive CD8+ T cells sorted from blood. The receptors originated from a man aged 18 to 30 in good health.

The chain recombines TRBV29-1 with TRBJ2-5; possibly TRBD2 for D (5 bases). Germline CDR1 reads SQVTM; CDR2 reads ANQGSEA. Trimming shortened V by 2 bases and J by 5 bases, and 18 bases separated the two germline ends. The CDR3 contains 15 residues. The CDR3 spells CSVEFLELVGETQYF. The CDR3, as DNA: TGCAGCGTTGAATTTCTCGAACTAGTAGGGGAGACCCAGTACTTC.

This clone was counted once. The V call is TRBV25-1, the J call TRBJ1-1, with a weak D call TRBD1 (6 bases). The CDR3 consists of 15 residues. The V and J ends lost 2 bases and 0 bases respectively, with 10 bases between them. Germline V gene data show CDR1 as MGHDK and CDR2 as SYGVNS. In DNA, the CDR3 is TGTGCCAGCAGTGAAGGTCCAGGGGTGAACACTGAAGCTTTCTTT. It yields the protein CASSEGPGVNTEAFF.

The rearrangement links TRBV30 to TRBJ2-1; 11 bases map to TRBD2. Trimming took 1 base from V and 6 from J; bases not matched to a gene: 11. The CDR3 contains 17 residues. Germline V gene lookup returns CDR1 GTSNPN and CDR2 SVGIG (reference sequence). The chain's CDR3 is CAWSGLAGTTWGNEQFF. In nucleotides, the CDR3 is TGTGCCTGGAGTGGACTAGCGGGAACTACGTGGGGCAATGAGCAGTTCTTC.

The chain has TRBV10-3 and TRBJ1-1; maybe TRBD1 (5 bases). Germline V lookup: CDR1 ENHRY, CDR2 SYGVKD. Trimming removed 10 bases at V and 5 bases at J, with 17 bases between. The CDR3 totals 13 residues. The CDR3 is CATQFGGGTEAFF. The CDR3 DNA is TGTGCCACCCAGTTCGGGGGGGGGACTGAAGCTTTCTTT.

The CDR3 is CASSLTDRGLEQYF. As DNA, the CDR3 is TGTGCCAGCAGCTTGACCGACAGGGGCCTCGAGCAGTACTTC. The J gene is TRBJ2-7, the V gene TRBV5-6; the match to TRBD1 covers 8 bases. Germline values: CDR1 SGHDT, CDR2 YYEEEE. CDR3 length: 14 residues. J gave up 6 bases and V 1 base, and 6 bases lay outside the gene matches.

The V gene is TRBV5-4, the J gene TRBJ2-2; no clear D gene. The CDR3 covers 11 residues. The germline CDR1 and CDR2 sequences are SGHNT and YYREEE (reference sequence). V was pared by 7 bases and J by 4 bases, with 5 bases between. The chain's CDR3 is CASEATGELFF. The CDR3 DNA follows: TGTGCCAGCGAGGCCACCGGGGAGCTGTTTTTT.

There are a few counts of this clone. The sample carries other DNA sequences with the same CDR3. The V and J genes are TRBV7-9 and TRBJ2-1; D unclear. The V end was cut by 0 bases, the J end by 3 bases, with 0 bases between. The germline V gene has CDR1 SEHNR and CDR2 FQNEAQ (reference sequence). The CDR3 length is 12 residues. CDR3 DNA sequence: TGTGCCAGCAGCTTAGCCTACAATGAGCAGTTCTTC. It codes for CASSLAYNEQFF.

The rearrangement links TRBV2 to TRBJ2-5, with TRBD2 as a possible D gene (5 bases). Germline loops: CDR1 SNHLY, CDR2 FYNNEI. Trimming stripped 2 bases from V and 1 base from J, with 8 bases between. The CDR3 has 14 amino acids. The CDR3 reads CASSERGPQETQYF. The CDR3 nucleotides are TGTGCCAGCAGTGAACGGGGTCCCCAAGAGACCCAGTACTTC.

J is TRBJ2-7 and V is TRBV2; possibly TRBD2 for D (6 bases). Per germline, CDR1 SNHLY and CDR2 FYNNEI. V shed 1 base and J shed 4 bases, with 17 bases lying between them. CDR3 length: 16 amino acids. The CDR3 here is CASSEGPRGALYEQYF. For the CDR3, the DNA is TGTGCCAGCAGTGAAGGACCCCGCGGGGCGTTATACGAGCAGTACTTC. Based on the CDR3 plus reference TRBV2 and TRBJ2-7, the full variable domain is EPEVTQTPSHQVTQMGQEVILRCVPISNHLYFYWYRQILGQKVEFLVSFYNNEISEKSEIFDDQFSVERPDGSNFTLKIRSTKLEDSAMYFCASSEGPRGALYEQYFGPGTRLTVT.

V gene TRBV11-3 combines with J gene TRBJ2-3, with D uncertain. The germline CDR1 and CDR2 sequences are SGHNT and YENEEA. The length of the CDR3 is 12 residues. V lost 2 bases and J 7 bases, leaving 7 bases between the germline ends. CDR3 DNA sequence: TGTGCCAGCAGCTTAACCCTCCATACGCAGTATTTT. This gives the protein CASSLTLHTQYF.

V gene TRBV5-5 combines with J gene TRBJ1-5; D is undetermined. The CDR3 extends over 14 amino acids. Looked up from germline, CDR1 is SGHKS and CDR2 is YYEKEE (reference sequence). V lost 1 base and J 5 bases, leaving 10 bases between the germline ends. CDR3 nucleotide sequence: TGTGCCAGCAGCTTGAGGGAAGGTCATCAGCCCCAGCATTTT. Encoded protein: CASSLREGHQPQHF.

The chain is built from TRBV5-4 and TRBJ2-7, with TRBD1 matching 9 bases. Per germline, CDR1 SGHNT and CDR2 YYREEE (reference sequence). The CDR3 is 14 amino acids. The J segment lost 6 bases and the V segment lost 5 bases, leaving 9 bases of the junction unmatched. CDR3 amino acids: CASSLRDRVGEQYF. For the CDR3, the DNA is TGTGCCAGCAGTTTAAGGGACAGGGTGGGCGAGCAGTACTTC.

The V gene is TRBV4-1, the J gene TRBJ2-1; D is undetermined. CDR1 and CDR2 (germline): MGHRA, YSYEKL. The germline V and J ends were trimmed by 1 base and 5 bases, with 6 bases remaining between them. This CDR3 has 13 amino acids. CDR3 bases: TGCGCCAGCAGCCAAGTACAGCACAATGAGCAGTTCTTC. This encodes CASSQVQHNEQFF.

This clone was seen once. This chain joins TRBV19 and TRBJ1-1; D is unresolved. The CDR3 runs 14 residues. Germline V lookup: CDR1 LNHDA, CDR2 SQIVND (reference sequence). The V and J ends lost 9 bases and 3 bases respectively, with 17 bases between them. CDR3 sequence: CASTHMGLDTEAFF. CDR3 nucleotide sequence: TGTGCCAGCACCCACATGGGGTTAGACACTGAAGCTTTCTTT. Full variable domain (missing parts from reference TRBV19 and TRBJ1-1): DGGITQSPKYLFRKEGQNVTLSCEQNLNHDAMYWYRQDPGQGLRLIYYSQIVNDFQKGDIAEGYSVSREKKESFPLTVTSAQKNPTAFYLCASTHMGLDTEAFFGQGTRLTVV.

This clone was recorded once. The J gene is TRBJ2-1, the V gene TRBV5-6, with 8 positions matching TRBD1. This CDR3 spans 13 amino acids. The germline CDR1 and CDR2 sequences are SGHDT and YYEEEE. After removal of 4 bases from V and 6 bases from J, the junction contained 3 bases not matched to a gene. The CDR3 bases are TGTGCCAGCAGCCCCACAGGGGGCAATGAGCAGTTCTTC. It translates to CASSPTGGNEQFF. The full variable domain, its missing parts supplied by reference TRBV5-6 and TRBJ2-1, is DAGVTQSPTHLIKTRGQQVTLRCSPKSGHDTVSWYQQALGQGPQFIFQYYEEEERQRGNFPDRFSGHQFPNYSSELNVNALLLGDSALYLCASSPTGGNEQFFGPGTRLTVL.

This clone was seen once. The V gene is TRBV27, the J gene TRBJ2-3; possibly TRBD1 or TRBD2 for D (5 bases each). The CDR3 runs to 17 residues. The V gene's germline CDR1 is MNHEY and CDR2 SMNVEV (reference sequence). The V gene lost 4 bases and the J gene lost 0 bases, with 17 bases spanning the gap. The DNA for the CDR3 is TGTGCCAGCAGTTCCTTCCTCGGGGACCCTAGCACAGATACGCAGTATTTT. As protein: CASSSFLGDPSTDTQYF.

This chain joins TRBV10-2 and TRBJ2-2; D gene ambiguous. The CDR3 covers 11 residues. CDR1 and CDR2 (germline): WSHSY, SAAADI. Trimming removed 11 bases at V and 5 bases at J, with 9 bases between. CDR3 protein: CAVDGTGELFF. For the CDR3, the DNA is TGCGCCGTAGACGGGACCGGGGAGCTGTTTTTT.

The chain is built from TRBV7-9 and TRBJ1-4, with 7 bases matching TRBD1. The V segment lost 7 bases and the J segment 7 bases; nucleotides outside the gene matches: 9. Germline loops: CDR1 SEHNR, CDR2 FQNEAQ (reference sequence). The CDR3 is 14 residues long. CDR3 region: CASNLRDSSEKLFF. The CDR3 DNA sequence: TGTGCCAGCAACCTCCGGGACAGCAGTGAAAAACTGTTTTTT. The full variable domain, with the rest looked up from reference TRBV7-9 and TRBJ1-4, is DTGVSQNPRHKITKRGQNVTFRCDPISEHNRLYWYRQTLGQGPEFLTYFQNEAQLEKSRLLSDRFSAERPKGSFSTLEIQRTEQGDSAMYLCASNLRDSSEKLFFGSGTQLSVL.

CDR3 bases: TGTGCCAGCAGCGTACCGGCCGATTCCCCCCATGGCTACACCTTC. Amino acid sequence: CASSVPADSPHGYTF. The chain carries TRBV9 and TRBJ1-2; D is ambiguous. CDR1 is SGDLS and CDR2 is YYNGEE in the germline V gene. The CDR3 has 15 amino acids. Trimming pared 1 base from V and 6 bases from J, leaving 16 bases between.